There are many counts of the clone carrying this T cell receptor beta chain. Its antigen is still unknown. PBMCs stemmed from 10 ml fresh peripheral blood. The source of the sample is a study of T cells in Graves' hyperthyroidism and ophthalmopathy. Study conclusions and caveats: Appearing also in blood were most of the thyroid clonotypes expanded above 0.001.

Deletions cut 5 bases from V and 3 bases from J, with 2 bases between. The CDR3 contains 11 residues. Germline loops: CDR1 KGHSH, CDR2 LQKENI. The TCR beta CDR3 regions underwent amplification using RNA transcripts as the source. HTBI primers were used for first-round RT-PCR of the TCR CDR3. TCRdb reanalysed the multiplex PCR reads using MiXCR and keeps one entry per CDR3 protein. The sample consists of approximately 600,000 distinct CDR3 sequences, roughly 13% of them appearing once. This chain uses TRBV18 with TRBJ2-1; D call uncertain. Sequenced: blood. The origin of this receptor is a woman aged 25 to 39 with Graves' hyperthyroidism that later progressed to Graves' ophthalmopathy. The CDR3 spells CASSDYNEQFF. CDR3 coding DNA: TGTGCCAGCTCAGACTACAATGAGCAGTTCTTC.